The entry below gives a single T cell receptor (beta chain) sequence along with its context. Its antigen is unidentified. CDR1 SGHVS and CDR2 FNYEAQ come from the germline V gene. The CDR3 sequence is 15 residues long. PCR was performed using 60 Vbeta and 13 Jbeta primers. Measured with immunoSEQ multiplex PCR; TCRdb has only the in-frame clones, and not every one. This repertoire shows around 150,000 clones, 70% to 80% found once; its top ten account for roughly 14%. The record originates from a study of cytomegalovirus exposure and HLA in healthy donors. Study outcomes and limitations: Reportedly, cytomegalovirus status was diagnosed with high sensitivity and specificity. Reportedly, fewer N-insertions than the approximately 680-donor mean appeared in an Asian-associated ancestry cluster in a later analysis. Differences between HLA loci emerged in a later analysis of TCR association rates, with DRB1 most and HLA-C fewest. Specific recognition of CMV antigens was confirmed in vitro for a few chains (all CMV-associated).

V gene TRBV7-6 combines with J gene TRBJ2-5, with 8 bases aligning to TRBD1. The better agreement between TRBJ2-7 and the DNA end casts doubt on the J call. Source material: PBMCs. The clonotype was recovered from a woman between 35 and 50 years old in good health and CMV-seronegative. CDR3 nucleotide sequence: TGTGCCAGCAGCTTAGCTCAGGGGGCCCCCTACGAGCAGTACTTC. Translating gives CASSLAQGAPYEQYF.